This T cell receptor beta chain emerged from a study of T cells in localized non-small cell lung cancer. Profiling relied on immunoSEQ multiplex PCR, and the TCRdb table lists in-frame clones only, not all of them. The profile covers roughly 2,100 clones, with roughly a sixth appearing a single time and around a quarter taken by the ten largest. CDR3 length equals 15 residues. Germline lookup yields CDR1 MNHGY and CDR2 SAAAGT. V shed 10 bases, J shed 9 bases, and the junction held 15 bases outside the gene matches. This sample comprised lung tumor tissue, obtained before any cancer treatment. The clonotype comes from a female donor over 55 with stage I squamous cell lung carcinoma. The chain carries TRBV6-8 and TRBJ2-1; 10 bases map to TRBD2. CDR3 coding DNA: TGTGCCATCAGCCCGGAGGGGAAGCGGGAGGGTGAGCAGTTCTTC. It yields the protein CAISPEGKREGEQFF.